This T cell receptor (beta chain) emerged from a study of blood T cell repertoires in COVID-19. Looking at the study overall: T cells, B-cell-depleted T cells, or PBMCs provided the cDNA or gDNA that served as material.

Some clones are missing from TCRdb's copy, which holds only in-frame ones; the method was immunoSEQ multiplex PCR. This sample has fewer than 400,000 clones, with around nine tenths found just once. V was pared by 0 bases and J by 1 base, with 16 bases between. The CDR3 consists of 17 residues. CDR1 LGHNA and CDR2 YNFKEQ come from the germline V gene. The rearrangement links TRBV4-2 to TRBJ2-7, with D unclear. The clonotype comes from a human donor in a cohort sampled during active COVID-19. The source material was peripheral blood. Written as DNA, the CDR3 is TGTGCCAGCAGCCAAGATCTATCATCCTTTCTTTCCTACGAGCAGTACTTC. The encoded protein is CASSQDLSSFLSYEQYF.